This TCR beta chain derives from a study of cytomegalovirus exposure and HLA in healthy donors. Amplification used 60 Vbeta primers and 13 Jbeta primers. Per the original data handling: In a later analysis, the count reached tens of millions of unique TCR beta chains, with around 10 million shared. The repertoire was sequenced with immunoSEQ multiplex PCR; TCRdb's copy has only in-frame clones and lacks some. D and trimming come from the DNA, and the V and J calls and clone size come from that table. This table has approximately 130,000 clones, 80% to 85% appearing once. Germline values: CDR1 LNHDA, CDR2 SQIVND (reference sequence). The CDR3 is 18 amino acids. J gave up 1 base and V 5 bases, and 16 bases lay outside the gene matches. A word on this clone: Its antigen is unidentified.

Points from the study as a whole: Presence/absence analyses took donor sequencing depth as roughly uniform.

The J gene is TRBJ1-1, the V gene TRBV19; 7 nucleotides line up with TRBD1. The sequenced sample consisted of PBMCs. The clonotype originates from a woman aged 50 to 60 in good health and CMV-seropositive. CDR3 residues: CASSGLEGASFPNTEAFF. The DNA of the CDR3 is TGTGCCAGTAGTGGGTTGGAGGGGGCGTCTTTTCCGAACACTGAAGCTTTCTTT.